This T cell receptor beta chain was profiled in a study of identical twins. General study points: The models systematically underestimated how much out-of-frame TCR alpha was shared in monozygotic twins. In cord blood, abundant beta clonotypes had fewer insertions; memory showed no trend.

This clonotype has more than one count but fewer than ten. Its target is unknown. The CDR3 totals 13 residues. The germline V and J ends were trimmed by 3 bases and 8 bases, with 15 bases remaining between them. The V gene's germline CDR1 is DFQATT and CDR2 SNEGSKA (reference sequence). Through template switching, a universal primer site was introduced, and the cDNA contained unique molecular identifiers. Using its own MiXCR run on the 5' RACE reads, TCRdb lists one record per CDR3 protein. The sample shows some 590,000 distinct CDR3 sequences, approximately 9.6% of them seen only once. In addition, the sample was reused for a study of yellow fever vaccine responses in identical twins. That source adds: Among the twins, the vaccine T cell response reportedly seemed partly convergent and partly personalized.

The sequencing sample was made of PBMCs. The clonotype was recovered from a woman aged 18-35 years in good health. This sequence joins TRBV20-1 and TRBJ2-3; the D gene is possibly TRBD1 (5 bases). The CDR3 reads CSASGQVGATQYF. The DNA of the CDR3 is TGCAGTGCTAGTGGTCAGGTTGGGGCTACGCAGTATTTT.